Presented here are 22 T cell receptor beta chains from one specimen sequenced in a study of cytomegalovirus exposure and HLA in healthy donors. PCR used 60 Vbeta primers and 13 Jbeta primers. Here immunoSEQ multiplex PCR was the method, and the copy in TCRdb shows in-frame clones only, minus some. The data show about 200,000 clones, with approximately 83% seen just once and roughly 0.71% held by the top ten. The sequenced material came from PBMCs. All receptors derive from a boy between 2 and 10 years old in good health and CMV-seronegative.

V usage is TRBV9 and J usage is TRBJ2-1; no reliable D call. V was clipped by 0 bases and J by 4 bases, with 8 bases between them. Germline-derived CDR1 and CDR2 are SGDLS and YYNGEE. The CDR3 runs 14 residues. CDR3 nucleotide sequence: TGTGCCAGCAGCGTAGGAACAGAATACAATGAGCAGTTCTTC. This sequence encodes CASSVGTEYNEQFF.

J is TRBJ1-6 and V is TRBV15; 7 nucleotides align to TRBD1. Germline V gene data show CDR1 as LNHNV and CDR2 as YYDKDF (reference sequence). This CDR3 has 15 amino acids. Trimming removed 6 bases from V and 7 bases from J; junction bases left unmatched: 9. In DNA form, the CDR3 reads TGTGCCACCAGTATAGGGACAGCCGAAAATTCACCCCTCCACTTT. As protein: CATSIGTAENSPLHF.

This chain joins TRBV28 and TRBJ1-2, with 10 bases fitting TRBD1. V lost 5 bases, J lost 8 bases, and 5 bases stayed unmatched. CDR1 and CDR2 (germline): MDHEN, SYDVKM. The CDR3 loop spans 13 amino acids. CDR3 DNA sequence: TGTGCCAGCAGTATACCGGGACAGGGGGGCTACACCTTC. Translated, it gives CASSIPGQGGYTF.

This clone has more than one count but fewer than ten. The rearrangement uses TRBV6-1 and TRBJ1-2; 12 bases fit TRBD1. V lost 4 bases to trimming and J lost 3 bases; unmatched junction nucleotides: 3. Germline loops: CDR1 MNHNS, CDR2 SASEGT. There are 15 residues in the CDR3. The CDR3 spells CASSAGTGGDYGYTF. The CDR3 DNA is TGTGCCAGCAGTGCCGGGACAGGGGGCGACTATGGCTACACCTTC.

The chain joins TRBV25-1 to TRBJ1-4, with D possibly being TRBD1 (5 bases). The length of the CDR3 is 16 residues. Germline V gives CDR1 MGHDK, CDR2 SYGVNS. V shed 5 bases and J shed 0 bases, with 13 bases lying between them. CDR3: CASSQGVTSTNEKLFF. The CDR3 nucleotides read TGTGCCAGCAGTCAAGGGGTAACCTCAACTAATGAAAAACTGTTTTTT.

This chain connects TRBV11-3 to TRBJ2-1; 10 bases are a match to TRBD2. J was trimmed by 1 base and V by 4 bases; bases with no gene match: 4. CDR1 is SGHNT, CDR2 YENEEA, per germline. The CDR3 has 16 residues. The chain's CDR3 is CASSSNSGRSYNEQFF. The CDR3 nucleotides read TGTGCCAGCAGCTCCAATAGCGGGAGGTCCTACAATGAGCAGTTCTTC.

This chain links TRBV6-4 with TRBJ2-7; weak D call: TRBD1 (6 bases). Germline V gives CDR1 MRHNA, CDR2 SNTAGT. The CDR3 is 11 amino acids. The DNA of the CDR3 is TGTGATTCGATGACAGGCGACGAGCAGTACTTC. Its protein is CDSMTGDEQYF.

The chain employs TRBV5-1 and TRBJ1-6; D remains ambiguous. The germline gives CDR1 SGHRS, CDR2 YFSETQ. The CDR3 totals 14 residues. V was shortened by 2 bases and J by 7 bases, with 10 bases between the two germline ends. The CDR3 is CASSLTEGNSPLHF. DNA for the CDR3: TGCGCCAGCAGCTTAACGGAGGGAAATTCACCCCTCCACTTT.

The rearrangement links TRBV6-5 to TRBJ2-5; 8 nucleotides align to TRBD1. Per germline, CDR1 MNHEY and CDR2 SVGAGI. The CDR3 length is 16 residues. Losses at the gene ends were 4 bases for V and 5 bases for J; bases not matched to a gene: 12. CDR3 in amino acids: CASSSQRQGRWETQYF. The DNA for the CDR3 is TGTGCCAGCAGTTCACAGCGACAGGGGCGGTGGGAGACCCAGTACTTC.

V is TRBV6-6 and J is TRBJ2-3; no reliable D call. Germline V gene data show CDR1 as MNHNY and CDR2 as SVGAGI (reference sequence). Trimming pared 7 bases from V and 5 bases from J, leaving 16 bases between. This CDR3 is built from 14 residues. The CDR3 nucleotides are TGTGCCAGCAACCCGTCTTATCCCGGAGATACGCAGTATTTT. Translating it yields CASNPSYPGDTQYF.

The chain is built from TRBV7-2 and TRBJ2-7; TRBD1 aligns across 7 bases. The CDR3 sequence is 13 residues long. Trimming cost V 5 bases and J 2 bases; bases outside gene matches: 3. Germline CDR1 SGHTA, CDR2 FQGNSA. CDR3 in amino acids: CASSEGQPYEQYF. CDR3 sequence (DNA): TGTGCCAGCAGCGAGGGACAGCCCTACGAGCAGTACTTC. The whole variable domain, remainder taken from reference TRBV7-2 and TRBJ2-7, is GAGVSQSPSNKVTEKGKDVELRCDPISGHTALYWYRQSLGQGLEFLIYFQGNSAPDKSGLPSDRFSAERTGGSVSTLTIQRTQQEDSAVYLCASSEGQPYEQYFGPGTRLTVT.

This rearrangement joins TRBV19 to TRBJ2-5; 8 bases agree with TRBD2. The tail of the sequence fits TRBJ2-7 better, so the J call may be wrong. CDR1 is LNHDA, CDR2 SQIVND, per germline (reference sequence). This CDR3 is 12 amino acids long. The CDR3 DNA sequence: TGTGCCAGTAGCGGGACTAGCTACGAGCAGTACTTC. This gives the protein CASSGTSYEQYF.

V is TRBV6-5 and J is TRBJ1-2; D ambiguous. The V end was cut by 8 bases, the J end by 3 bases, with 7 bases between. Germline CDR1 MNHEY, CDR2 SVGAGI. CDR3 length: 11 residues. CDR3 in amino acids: CASGVYYGYTF. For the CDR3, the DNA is TGTGCCAGCGGAGTTTACTATGGCTACACCTTC.

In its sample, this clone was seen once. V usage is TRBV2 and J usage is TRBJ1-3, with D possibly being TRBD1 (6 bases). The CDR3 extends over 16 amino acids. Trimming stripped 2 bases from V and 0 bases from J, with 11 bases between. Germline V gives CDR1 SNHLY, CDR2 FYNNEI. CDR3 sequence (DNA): TGTGCCAGCAGTGAAACAGGGTCACCCTCTGGAAACACCATATATTTT. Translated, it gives CASSETGSPSGNTIYF.

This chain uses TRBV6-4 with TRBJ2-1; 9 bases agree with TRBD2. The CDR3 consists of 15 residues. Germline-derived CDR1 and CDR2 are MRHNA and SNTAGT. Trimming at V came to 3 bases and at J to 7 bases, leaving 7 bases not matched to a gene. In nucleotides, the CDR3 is TGTGCCAGCAGTGAGTCGCTAGCGGGGAGTAATGAGCAGTTCTTC. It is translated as CASSESLAGSNEQFF.

The CDR3 reads CASSLGSGGPNEQFF. In nucleotides, the CDR3 is TGTGCCAGCAGCTTAGGTAGCGGGGGGCCCAATGAGCAGTTCTTC. The chain links TRBV7-6 to TRBJ2-1, with 10 bases that match TRBD2. Germline CDR1 reads SGHVS; CDR2 reads FNYEAQ. The CDR3 sequence is 15 residues long. J was trimmed by 6 bases and V by 1 base; bases with no gene match: 3.

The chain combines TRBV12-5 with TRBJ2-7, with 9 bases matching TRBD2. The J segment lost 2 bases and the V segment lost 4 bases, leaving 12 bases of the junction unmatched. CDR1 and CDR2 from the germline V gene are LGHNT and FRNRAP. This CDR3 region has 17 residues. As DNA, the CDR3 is TGTGCTAGTGGTTCCATAGTGACTAGCGGTGCAACCTACGAGCAGTACTTC. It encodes CASGSIVTSGATYEQYF.

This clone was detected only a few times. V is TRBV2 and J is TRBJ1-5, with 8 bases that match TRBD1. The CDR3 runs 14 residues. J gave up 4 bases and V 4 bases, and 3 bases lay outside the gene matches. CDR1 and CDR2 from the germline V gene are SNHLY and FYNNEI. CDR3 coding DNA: TGTGCCAGCAGTGGGACAGGGAGGAATCAGCCCCAGCATTTT. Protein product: CASSGTGRNQPQHF.

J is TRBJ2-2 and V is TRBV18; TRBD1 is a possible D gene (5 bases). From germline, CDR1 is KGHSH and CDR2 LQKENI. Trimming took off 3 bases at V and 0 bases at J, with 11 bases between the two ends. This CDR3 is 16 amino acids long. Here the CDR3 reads CASSPMSTANTGELFF. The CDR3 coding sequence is TGTGCCAGCTCACCCATGTCGACAGCGAACACCGGGGAGCTGTTTTTT. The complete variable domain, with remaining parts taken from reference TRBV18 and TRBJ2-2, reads NAGVMQNPRHLVRRRGQEARLRCSPMKGHSHVYWYRQLPEEGLKFMVYLQKENIIDESGMPKERFSAEFPKEGPSILRIQQVVRGDSAAYFCASSPMSTANTGELFFGEGSRLTVL.

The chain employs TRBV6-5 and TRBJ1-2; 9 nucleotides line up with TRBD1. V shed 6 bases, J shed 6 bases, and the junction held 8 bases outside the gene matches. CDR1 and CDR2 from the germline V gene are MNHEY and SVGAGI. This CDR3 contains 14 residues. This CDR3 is CASRGGWTGDGYTF. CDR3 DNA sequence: TGTGCCAGCAGAGGAGGATGGACAGGGGATGGCTACACCTTC.

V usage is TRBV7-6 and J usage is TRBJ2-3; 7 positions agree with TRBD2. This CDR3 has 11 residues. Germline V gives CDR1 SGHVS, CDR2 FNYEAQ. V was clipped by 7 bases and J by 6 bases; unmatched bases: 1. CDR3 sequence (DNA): TGTGCCAGCACCGGGGGGGATACGCAGTATTTT. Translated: CASTGGDTQYF.

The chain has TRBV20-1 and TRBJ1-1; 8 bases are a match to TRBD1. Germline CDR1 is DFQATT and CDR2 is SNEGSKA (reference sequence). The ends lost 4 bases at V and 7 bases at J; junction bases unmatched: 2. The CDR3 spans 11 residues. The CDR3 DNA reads TGCAGTGCTATGGACAGGGATGAAGCTTTCTTT. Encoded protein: CSAMDRDEAFF.